These 24 T cell receptor beta chains were all obtained from the same sample, sequenced in a study of blood T cell repertoires in COVID-19. The data were produced by immunoSEQ multiplex PCR, yet TCRdb's version contains in-frame clones alone and is incomplete. The sample has around 25,000 clones; roughly three quarters are singletons. The sample taken for sequencing was peripheral blood. Source of these receptors: a man older than 75 with active or convalescent COVID-19.

The chain carries TRBV11-2 and TRBJ2-1; 12 bases map to TRBD2. Germline CDR1 is SGHAT and CDR2 is FQNNGV. The J segment lost 8 bases and the V segment lost 6 bases, leaving 11 bases of the junction unmatched. The CDR3 has 16 residues. The CDR3 nucleotides are TGTGCCAGCAGACCAACCCTAGCGGGAGGGCCAGATGAGCAGTTCTTC. This gives the protein CASRPTLAGGPDEQFF.

V is TRBV9 and J is TRBJ1-1; 8 bases agree with TRBD1. With 4 bases clipped from V and 13 bases from J, the junction kept 9 bases outside the gene matches. Germline loops: CDR1 SGDLS, CDR2 YYNGEE. The CDR3 spans 12 residues. The CDR3: CASSTTGERVFF. CDR3 DNA: TGTGCCAGCAGCACGACAGGGGAAAGAGTTTTCTTT.

The rearrangement joins TRBV7-6 to TRBJ1-2, with 7 bases lining up with TRBD1. Germline trimming cut 4 bases from V and 3 bases from J; bases unmatched to any gene: 8. Germline CDR1 reads SGHVS; CDR2 reads FNYEAQ. CDR3 length: 15 residues. CDR3 bases: TGTGCCAGCAGCTCACAACAGGGGATTCACTATGGCTACACCTTC. Its protein is CASSSQQGIHYGYTF.

This chain joins TRBV9 and TRBJ1-6; TRBD1 agrees at 7 bases. V lost 0 bases, J lost 5 bases, and 2 bases stayed unmatched. The CDR3 is 15 amino acids. The germline CDR1 and CDR2 sequences are SGDLS and YYNGEE. The CDR3 DNA is TGTGCCAGCAGCGTAGCCGGGACAGATAATTCACCCCTCCACTTT. This translates into CASSVAGTDNSPLHF.

The sample holds a few counts of this clone. The chain links TRBV5-1 to TRBJ2-2, with D possibly being TRBD1 (6 bases). Germline values: CDR1 SGHRS, CDR2 YFSETQ. V was shortened by 4 bases and J by 3 bases, with 13 bases between the two germline ends. The CDR3 is 15 residues long. The CDR3 DNA follows: TGCGCCAGCAGCGTACAGGGCGGCGACACCGGGGAGCTGTTTTTT. Encoded protein: CASSVQGGDTGELFF.

The CDR3 DNA reads as TGTGCCAGCAGCTTGGGGCGGTCTAGCGGGACAGATACGCAGTATTTT. Translation gives CASSLGRSSGTDTQYF. The rearrangement joins TRBV5-4 to TRBJ2-3, with 8 bases fitting TRBD2. Germline CDR1 reads SGHNT; CDR2 reads YYREEE (reference sequence). The CDR3 runs 16 residues. Unmatched junction bases numbered 6, after V lost 0 bases and J lost 3 bases. Together with reference TRBV5-4 and TRBJ2-3, the CDR3 gives the full variable domain: ETGVTQSPTHLIKTRGQQVTLRCSSQSGHNTVSWYQQALGQGPQFIFQYYREEENGRGNFPPRFSGLQFPNYSSELNVNALELDDSALYLCASSLGRSSGTDTQYFGPGTRLTVL.

CDR3 in DNA: TGTGCCAGCAGTTACACTAGCGTGCGTTACAATGAGCAGTTCTTC. Protein product: CASSYTSVRYNEQFF. The genes are TRBV6-2 or TRBV6-3 and TRBJ2-1; 7 bases line up with TRBD2. V lost 2 bases and J lost 4; bases outside the gene matches: 5. The CDR3 extends over 15 amino acids. Per the germline V gene, CDR1 is MNHEY and CDR2 is SVGEGT.

The chain combines TRBV6-4 with TRBJ2-3; unclear D gene. Per the germline V gene, CDR1 is MRHNA and CDR2 is SNTAGT. V gave up 0 bases and J gave up 5 bases, with 15 bases separating them. The CDR3 is made up of 16 amino acids. DNA for the CDR3: TGTGCCAGCAGTGACTCGAGTCCCGCGTCTGGAGATACGCAGTATTTT. Its translation is CASSDSSPASGDTQYF.

The chain joins TRBV27 to TRBJ1-6; 9 nucleotides agree with TRBD1. J gave up 7 bases and V 2 bases, and 3 bases lay outside the gene matches. The CDR3 contains 15 residues. Germline V gene lookup returns CDR1 MNHEY and CDR2 SMNVEV (reference sequence). The CDR3 DNA follows: TGTGCCAGCAGTTTAGAGACAGGGGGAAATTCACCCCTCCACTTT. Its protein product is CASSLETGGNSPLHF.

With regard to this clone: A much larger clone lies one base from this, so it may be a read error. The chain carries TRBV7-9 and TRBJ2-1; 9 bases agree with TRBD2. Germline CDR1 and CDR2: SEHNR and FQNEAQ (reference sequence). V gave up 2 bases and J gave up 7 bases; unmatched junction bases: 12. The CDR3 runs to 17 residues. In DNA, the CDR3 is TGTGCCAGCAGCTTACCCGGCCGCGGGGGGGCGGGAAATGAGCAGTTCTTC. It encodes CASSLPGRGGAGNEQFF.

The chain employs TRBV7-3 and TRBJ2-3; 10 bases are a match to TRBD2. The germline gives CDR1 SGHTA, CDR2 FQGTGA. The CDR3 sequence is 18 residues long. After removal of 0 bases from V and 1 base from J, the junction contained 7 bases not matched to a gene. The CDR3 DNA is TGTGCCAGCAGCTTAACGTCTAGCGGGGGCGGCGGCACAGATACGCAGTATTTT. This sequence encodes CASSLTSSGGGGTDTQYF.

V and J are TRBV7-2 and TRBJ1-6; maybe TRBD1 (6 bases). Trimming took off 10 bases at V and 17 bases at J, with 30 bases between the two ends. The CDR3 is made up of 15 amino acids. CDR1 is SGHTA, CDR2 FQGNSA, per germline. CDR3 residues: CANSSQTGPYSEIHF. The CDR3 coding sequence is TGTGCCAACAGTTCCCAGACAGGTCCCTACTCTGAAATCCACTTT. Using reference TRBV7-2 and TRBJ1-6 for the parts outside the CDR3, the full variable domain is GAGVSQSPSNKVTEKGKDVELRCDPISGHTALYWYRQSLGQGLEFLIYFQGNSAPDKSGLPSDRFSAERTGGSVSTLTIQRTQQEDSAVYLCANSSQTGPYSEIHFGNGTRLTVT.

The chain employs TRBV2 and TRBJ2-3; TRBD1 aligns across 10 bases. This CDR3 comprises 15 residues. CDR1 is SNHLY, CDR2 FYNNEI, per germline. V shed 5 bases and J 4 bases; nucleotides not matched to a gene: 6. The CDR3 is CASSYDRGRADTQYF. The DNA of the CDR3 is TGTGCCAGCAGTTATGACAGGGGGCGGGCAGATACGCAGTATTTT. The full variable domain, in which reference TRBV2 and TRBJ2-3 provide the parts outside the CDR3, is EPEVTQTPSHQVTQMGQEVILRCVPISNHLYFYWYRQILGQKVEFLVSFYNNEISEKSEIFDDQFSVERPDGSNFTLKIRSTKLEDSAMYFCASSYDRGRADTQYFGPGTRLTVL.

The chain couples TRBV11-2 to TRBJ2-5; no clear D gene. The CDR3 consists of 14 residues. V shed 5 bases and J shed 5 bases, with 15 bases lying between them. CDR1 SGHAT and CDR2 FQNNGV come from the germline V gene. The CDR3 reads CASSPLSRRETQYF. The DNA of the CDR3 is TGTGCCAGCAGCCCGCTCTCCCGTCGGGAGACCCAGTACTTC.

The V gene is TRBV24-1, the J gene TRBJ2-2, with D hard to call. Germline V gene lookup returns CDR1 KGHDR and CDR2 SFDVKD. V lost 2 bases, J lost 11 bases, and 11 bases lay in between. This CDR3 region has 13 residues. In nucleotides, the CDR3 is TGTGCCACCAGTGATTCCGACTTAGGAGAGCTGTTTTTT. Its protein is CATSDSDLGELFF.

The rearrangement links TRBV29-1 to TRBJ2-3; a weak D match, TRBD1 (6 bases). V dropped 6 bases and J dropped 2 bases, with 18 bases sitting between them. The V gene's germline CDR1 is SQVTM and CDR2 ANQGSEA. This CDR3 comprises 15 residues. The CDR3 loop is CSVGARLLLTDTQYF. In DNA form, the CDR3 reads TGCAGCGTGGGGGCGAGGCTGCTCCTCACAGATACGCAGTATTTT.

The gene calls are TRBV5-6 and TRBJ1-1; tentative D call: TRBD1 (6 bases). This CDR3 has 14 amino acids. Trimming took off 2 bases at V and 8 bases at J, with 16 bases between the two ends. CDR1 and CDR2 from the germline V gene are SGHDT and YYEEEE. The CDR3 protein is CASSFLSGTPEAFF. The CDR3 region has the DNA TGTGCCAGCAGCTTTCTCTCCGGGACACCCGAAGCTTTCTTT.

The rearrangement links TRBV19 to TRBJ1-3; no reliable D call. The CDR3 is made up of 13 amino acids. CDR1 is LNHDA and CDR2 is SQIVND in the germline V gene (reference sequence). The V end lost 7 bases, the J end lost 0 bases, and 7 bases lay between the germline ends. The CDR3 sequence is CASTRGSGNTIYF. The CDR3 coding sequence is TGTGCCAGTACCCGGGGCTCTGGAAACACCATATATTTT.

The CDR3 reads CASSEPGRYGYTF. The CDR3 nucleotides are TGTGCCAGCAGTGAACCAGGGCGCTATGGCTACACCTTC. The chain has TRBV2 and TRBJ1-2; perhaps TRBD1 as D (5 bases). Trimming removed 2 bases from V and 4 bases from J, with 8 bases in between. CDR3 length: 13 amino acids. CDR1 and CDR2 (germline): SNHLY, FYNNEI.

This clone was counted a single time. The V and J genes are TRBV7-2 and TRBJ2-1; the match to TRBD2 covers 9 bases. Germline values: CDR1 SGHTA, CDR2 FQGNSA. Trimming took 0 bases from V and 9 from J; bases not matched to a gene: 3. The CDR3 consists of 14 residues. The CDR3: CASSLARGGLEQFF. The DNA of the CDR3 is TGTGCCAGCAGCTTAGCGCGGGGGGGGCTTGAGCAGTTCTTC.

This clone was found once. The CDR3 nucleotides are TGTGCCAGCGGCCGAGGGTCCTACAATGAGCAGTTCTTC. Translated, it gives CASGRGSYNEQFF. The chain is built from TRBV12-3 or TRBV12-4 and TRBJ2-1, with D possibly TRBD2 on 5 matching bases. This CDR3 is built from 13 residues. Trimming stripped 8 bases from V and 1 base from J, with 9 bases between.

This chain joins TRBV29-1 and TRBJ1-4; D is ambiguous. The CDR3 covers 13 residues. Germline V gene data show CDR1 as SQVTM and CDR2 as ANQGSEA. The V end was cut by 3 bases, the J end by 10 bases, with 15 bases between. The CDR3 coding sequence is TGCAGCGTTGATCCGGGAGGTGAGGGAAAACTGTTTTTT. Translated, it gives CSVDPGGEGKLFF. Looking up the rest from reference TRBV29-1 and TRBJ1-4 gives the full variable domain: SAVISQKPSRDICQRGTSLTIQCQVDSQVTMMFWYRQQPGQSLTLIATANQGSEATYESGFVIDKFPISRPNLTFSTLTVSNMSPEDSSIYLCSVDPGGEGKLFFGSGTQLSVL.

V gene TRBV6-6 combines with J gene TRBJ2-7; 9 positions match TRBD2. This CDR3 contains 13 residues. Germline lookup yields CDR1 MNHNY and CDR2 SVGAGI (reference sequence). V dropped 8 bases and J dropped 7; count of bases not matched to a gene: 9. The CDR3 here is CASVLAGDGEQYF. In nucleotides, the CDR3 is TGTGCCAGCGTGTTAGCGGGAGATGGGGAGCAGTACTTC.

The J gene is TRBJ1-1, the V gene TRBV3-1 (or the pseudogene TRBV3-2), with 8 nucleotides matching TRBD1. The V gene's germline CDR1 is LGHDT and CDR2 YNNKEL (reference sequence). This CDR3 region has 17 residues. After removal of 4 bases from V and 0 bases from J, the junction contained 10 bases not matched to a gene. The CDR3 coding sequence is TGTGCCAGCAGCCTCAGGGGGCGTCCTTTCATGAACACTGAAGCTTTCTTT. Translating gives CASSLRGRPFMNTEAFF.